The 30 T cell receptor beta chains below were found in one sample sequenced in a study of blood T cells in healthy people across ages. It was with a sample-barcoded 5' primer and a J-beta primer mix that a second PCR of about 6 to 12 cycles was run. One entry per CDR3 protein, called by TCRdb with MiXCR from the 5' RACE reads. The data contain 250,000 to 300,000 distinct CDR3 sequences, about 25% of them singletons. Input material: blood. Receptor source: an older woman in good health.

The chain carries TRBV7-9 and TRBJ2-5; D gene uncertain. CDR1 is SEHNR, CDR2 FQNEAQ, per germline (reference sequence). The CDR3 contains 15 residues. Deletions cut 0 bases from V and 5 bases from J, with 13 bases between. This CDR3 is CASSLAARIMETQYF. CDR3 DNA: TGTGCCAGCAGCTTAGCGGCACGGATTATGGAGACCCAGTACTTC.

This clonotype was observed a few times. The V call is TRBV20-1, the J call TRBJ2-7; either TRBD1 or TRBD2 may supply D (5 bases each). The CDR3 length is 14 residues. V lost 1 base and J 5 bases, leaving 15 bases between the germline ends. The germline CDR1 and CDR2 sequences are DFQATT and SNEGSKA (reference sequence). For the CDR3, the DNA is TGCAGTGCTAGAGGGCGGCAAAGAGGGGACGAGCAGTACTTC. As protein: CSARGRQRGDEQYF.

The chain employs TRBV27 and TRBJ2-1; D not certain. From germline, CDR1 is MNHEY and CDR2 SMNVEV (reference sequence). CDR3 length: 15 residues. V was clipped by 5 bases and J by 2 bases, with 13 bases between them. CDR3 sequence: CASSPIGVPYNEQFF. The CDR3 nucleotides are TGTGCCAGCAGTCCAATAGGCGTGCCCTACAATGAGCAGTTCTTC.

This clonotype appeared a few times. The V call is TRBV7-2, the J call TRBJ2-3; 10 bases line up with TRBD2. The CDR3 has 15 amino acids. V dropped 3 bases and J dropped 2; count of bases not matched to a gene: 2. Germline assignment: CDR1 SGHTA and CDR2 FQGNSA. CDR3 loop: CASSFSGRDTDTQYF. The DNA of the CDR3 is TGTGCCAGCAGCTTCAGCGGGAGGGACACAGATACGCAGTATTTT.

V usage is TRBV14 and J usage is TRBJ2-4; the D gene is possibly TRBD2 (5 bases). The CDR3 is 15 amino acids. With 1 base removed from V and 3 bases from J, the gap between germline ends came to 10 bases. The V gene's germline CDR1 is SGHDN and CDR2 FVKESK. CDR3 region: CASSQGGLNKNIQYF. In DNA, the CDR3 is TGTGCCAGCAGCCAAGGCGGACTGAACAAAAACATTCAGTACTTC.

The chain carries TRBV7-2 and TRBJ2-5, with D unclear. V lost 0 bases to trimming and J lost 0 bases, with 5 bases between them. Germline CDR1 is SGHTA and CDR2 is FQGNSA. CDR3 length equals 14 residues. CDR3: CASSLAGYQETQYF. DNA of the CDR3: TGTGCCAGCAGCTTAGCGGGGTACCAAGAGACCCAGTACTTC.

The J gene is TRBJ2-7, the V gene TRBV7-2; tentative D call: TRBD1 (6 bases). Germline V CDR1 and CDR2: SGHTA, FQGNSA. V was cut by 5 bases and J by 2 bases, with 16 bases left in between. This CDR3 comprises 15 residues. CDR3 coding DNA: TGTGCCAGCAGCCCAGACAGGATCCAAACCTACGAGCAGTACTTC. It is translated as CASSPDRIQTYEQYF.

This CDR3 reads CASSAAGSSYEQYF. CDR3 in DNA: TGTGCCAGCAGCGCGGCAGGGAGCTCCTACGAGCAGTACTTC. The rearrangement links TRBV9 to TRBJ2-7; D may be TRBD1 or TRBD2 (5 bases each). CDR3 size: 14 residues. V was clipped by 3 bases and J by 0 bases, with 10 bases between them. Looked up from germline, CDR1 is SGDLS and CDR2 is YYNGEE.

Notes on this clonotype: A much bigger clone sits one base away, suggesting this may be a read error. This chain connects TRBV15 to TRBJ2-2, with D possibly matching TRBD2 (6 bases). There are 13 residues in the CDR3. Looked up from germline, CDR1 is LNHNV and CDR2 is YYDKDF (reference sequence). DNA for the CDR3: TGTGCCGCCAGCAGAAATCTAGCGGGGGAGCTGTTTTTT. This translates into CAASRNLAGELFF.

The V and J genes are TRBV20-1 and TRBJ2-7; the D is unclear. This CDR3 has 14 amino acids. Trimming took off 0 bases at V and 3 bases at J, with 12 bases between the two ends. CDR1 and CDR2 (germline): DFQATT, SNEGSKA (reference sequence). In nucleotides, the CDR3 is TGCAGTGCTAGAGATGTCCGGATCGTCTACGAGCAGTACTTC. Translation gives CSARDVRIVYEQYF.

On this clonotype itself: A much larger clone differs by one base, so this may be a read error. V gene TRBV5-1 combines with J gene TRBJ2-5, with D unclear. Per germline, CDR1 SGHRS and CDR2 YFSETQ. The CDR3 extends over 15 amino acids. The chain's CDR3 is CASSLDSRQQDTQYF. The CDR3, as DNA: TGCGCCAGCAGCTTGGACTCCCGGCAGCAAGACACCCAGTACTTC.

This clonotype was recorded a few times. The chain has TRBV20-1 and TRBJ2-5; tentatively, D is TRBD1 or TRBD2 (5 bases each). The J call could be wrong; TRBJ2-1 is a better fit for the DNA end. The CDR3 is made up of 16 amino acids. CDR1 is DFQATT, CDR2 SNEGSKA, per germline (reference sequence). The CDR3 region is CSARDRGGRPYNEQFF. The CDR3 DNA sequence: TGCAGTGCTAGAGATCGTGGGGGACGACCCTACAATGAGCAGTTCTTC.

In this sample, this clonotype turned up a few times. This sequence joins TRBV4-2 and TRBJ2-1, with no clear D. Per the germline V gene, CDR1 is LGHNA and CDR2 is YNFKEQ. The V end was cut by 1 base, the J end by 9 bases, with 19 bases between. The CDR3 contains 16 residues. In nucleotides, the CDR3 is TGTGCCAGCAGCCAAGCCCGGGCCAAACTGCACGGTGAGCAGTTCTTC. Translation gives CASSQARAKLHGEQFF.

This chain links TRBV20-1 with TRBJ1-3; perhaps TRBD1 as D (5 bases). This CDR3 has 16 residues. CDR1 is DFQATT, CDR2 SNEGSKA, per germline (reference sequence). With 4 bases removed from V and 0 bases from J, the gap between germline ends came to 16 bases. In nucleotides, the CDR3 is TGCAGTGCTACCGAGGGGAGGGGCCGCTCTGGAAACACCATATATTTT. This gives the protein CSATEGRGRSGNTIYF.

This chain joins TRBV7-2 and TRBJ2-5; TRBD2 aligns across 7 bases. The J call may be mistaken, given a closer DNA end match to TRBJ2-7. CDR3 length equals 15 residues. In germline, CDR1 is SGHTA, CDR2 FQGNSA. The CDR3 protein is CASSPSGTTSYEQYF. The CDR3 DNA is TGTGCCAGCAGCCCCAGCGGGACCACCTCCTACGAGCAGTACTTC.

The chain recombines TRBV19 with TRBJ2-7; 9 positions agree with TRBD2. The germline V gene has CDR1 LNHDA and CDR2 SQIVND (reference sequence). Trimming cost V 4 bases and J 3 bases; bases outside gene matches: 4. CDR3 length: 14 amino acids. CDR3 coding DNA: TGTGCCAGTAGTACAGCGGGGGGCCTCTACGAGCAGTACTTC. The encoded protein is CASSTAGGLYEQYF.

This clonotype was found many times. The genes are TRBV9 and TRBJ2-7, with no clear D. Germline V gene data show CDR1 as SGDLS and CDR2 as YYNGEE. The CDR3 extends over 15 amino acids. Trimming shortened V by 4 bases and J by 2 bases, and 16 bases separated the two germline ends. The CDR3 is CASSPRKSAAYEQYF. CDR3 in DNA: TGTGCCAGCAGCCCGCGAAAGAGCGCCGCCTACGAGCAGTACTTC.

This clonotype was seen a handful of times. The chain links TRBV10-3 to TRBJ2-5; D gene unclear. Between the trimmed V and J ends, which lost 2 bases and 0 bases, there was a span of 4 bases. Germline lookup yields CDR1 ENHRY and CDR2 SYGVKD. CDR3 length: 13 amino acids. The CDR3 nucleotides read TGTGCCATCAGTGAGCGCGACCAAGAGACCCAGTACTTC. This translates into CAISERDQETQYF.

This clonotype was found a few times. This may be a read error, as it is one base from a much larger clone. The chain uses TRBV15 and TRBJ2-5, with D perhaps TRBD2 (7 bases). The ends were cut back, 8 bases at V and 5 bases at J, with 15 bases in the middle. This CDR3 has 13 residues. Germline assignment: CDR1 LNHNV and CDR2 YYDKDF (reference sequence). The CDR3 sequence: CATQTRGGETQYF. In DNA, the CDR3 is TGTGCCACCCAGACTAGGGGGGGGGAGACCCAGTACTTC.

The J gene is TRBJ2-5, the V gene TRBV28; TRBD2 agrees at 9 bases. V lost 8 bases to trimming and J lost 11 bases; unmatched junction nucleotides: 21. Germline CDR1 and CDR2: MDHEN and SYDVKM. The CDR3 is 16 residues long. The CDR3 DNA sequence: TGTGCCAGCGGAAAGGAACGAACAGCGGGAGGACGGGGGCAGTACTTC. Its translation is CASGKERTAGGRGQYF.

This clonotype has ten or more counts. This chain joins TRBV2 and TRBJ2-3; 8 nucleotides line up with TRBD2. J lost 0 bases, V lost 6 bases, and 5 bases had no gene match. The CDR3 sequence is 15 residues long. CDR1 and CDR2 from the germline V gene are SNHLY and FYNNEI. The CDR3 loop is CASSSSGLSTDTQYF. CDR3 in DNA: TGTGCCAGCAGCTCTAGCGGGCTGAGCACAGATACGCAGTATTTT.

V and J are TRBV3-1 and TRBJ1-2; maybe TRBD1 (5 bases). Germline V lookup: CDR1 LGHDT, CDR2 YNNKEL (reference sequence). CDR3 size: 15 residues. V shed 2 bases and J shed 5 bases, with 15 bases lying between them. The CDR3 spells CASSQQGEVMYGYTF. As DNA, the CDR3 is TGTGCCAGCAGCCAACAGGGTGAGGTGATGTATGGCTACACCTTC.

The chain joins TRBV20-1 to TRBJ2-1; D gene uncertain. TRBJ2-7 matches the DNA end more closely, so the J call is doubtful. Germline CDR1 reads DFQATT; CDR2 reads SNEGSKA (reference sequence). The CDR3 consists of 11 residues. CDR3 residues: CSAGIPYEQYF. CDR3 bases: TGCAGTGCTGGTATCCCCTACGAGCAGTACTTC.

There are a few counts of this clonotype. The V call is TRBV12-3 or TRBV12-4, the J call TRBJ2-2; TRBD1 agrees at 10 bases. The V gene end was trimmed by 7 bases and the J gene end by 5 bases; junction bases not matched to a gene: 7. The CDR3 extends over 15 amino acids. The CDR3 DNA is TGTGCCAGCAAGGCCGGGACAGGGGTTACCGGGGAGCTGTTTTTT. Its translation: CASKAGTGVTGELFF.

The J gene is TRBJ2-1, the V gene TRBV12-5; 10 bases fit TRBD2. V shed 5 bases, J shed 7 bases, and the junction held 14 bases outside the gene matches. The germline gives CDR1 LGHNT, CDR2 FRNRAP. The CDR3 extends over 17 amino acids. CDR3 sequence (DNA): TGTGCTAGTGGTCCGGGGACTAGCGCCCGTACAGGAAATGAGCAGTTCTTC. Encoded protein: CASGPGTSARTGNEQFF.

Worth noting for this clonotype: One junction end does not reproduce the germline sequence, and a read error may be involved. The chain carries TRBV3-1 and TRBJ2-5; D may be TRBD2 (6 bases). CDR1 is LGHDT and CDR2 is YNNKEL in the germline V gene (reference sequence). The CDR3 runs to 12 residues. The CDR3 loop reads CASSQSEGIRFF. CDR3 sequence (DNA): TGTGCCAGCAGCCAGTCGGAGGGGATCCGGTTCTTC.

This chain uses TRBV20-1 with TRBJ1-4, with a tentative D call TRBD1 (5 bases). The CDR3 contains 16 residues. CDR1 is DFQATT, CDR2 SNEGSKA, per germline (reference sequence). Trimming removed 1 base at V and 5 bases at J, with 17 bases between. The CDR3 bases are TGCAGTGCTAGAGCTCCCCGTGGCAGGGCCAATGAAAAACTGTTTTTT. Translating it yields CSARAPRGRANEKLFF.

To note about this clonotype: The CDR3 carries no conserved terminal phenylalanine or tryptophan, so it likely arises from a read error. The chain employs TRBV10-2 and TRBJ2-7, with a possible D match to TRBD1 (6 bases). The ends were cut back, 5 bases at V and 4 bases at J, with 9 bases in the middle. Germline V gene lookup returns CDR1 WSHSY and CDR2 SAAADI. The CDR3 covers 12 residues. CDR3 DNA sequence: TGCGCCAGCAGTCCGGACAGATACGAGCAGTACTCC. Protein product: CASSPDRYEQYS.

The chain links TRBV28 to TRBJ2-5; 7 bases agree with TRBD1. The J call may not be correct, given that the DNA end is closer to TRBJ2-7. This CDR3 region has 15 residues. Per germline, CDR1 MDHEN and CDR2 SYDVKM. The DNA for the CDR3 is TGTGCCAGCAGACAACAGGGGCCCCGTGGGAACGAGCAGTACTTC. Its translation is CASRQQGPRGNEQYF.

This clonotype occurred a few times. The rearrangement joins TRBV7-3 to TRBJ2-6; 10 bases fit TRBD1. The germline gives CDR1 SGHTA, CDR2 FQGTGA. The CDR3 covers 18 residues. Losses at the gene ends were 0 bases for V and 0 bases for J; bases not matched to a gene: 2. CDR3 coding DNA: TGTGCCAGCAGCTTAACAGGGACAGGGGTCTCTGGGGCCAACGTCCTGACTTTC. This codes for CASSLTGTGVSGANVLTF.